Presented here are 17 T cell receptor beta chains from one specimen sequenced in a study of blood T cell repertoires in COVID-19. Sequencing was performed with immunoSEQ multiplex PCR; in TCRdb, only in-frame clones are kept and a portion is missing. Here the sample spans roughly 74,000 clones, approximately 86% being singletons. The specimen sequenced was peripheral blood. Receptors were obtained from an elderly woman with active or convalescent COVID-19.

The DNA of the CDR3 is TGTGCCAGCAGCTTAAGGAGGACTAGCGGGAGTGGGAATGAGCAGTTCTTC. Translation: CASSLRRTSGSGNEQFF. The genes are TRBV11-3 and TRBJ2-1, with TRBD2 matching 13 bases. V lost 2 bases and J lost 7; bases outside the gene matches: 8. The germline V gene has CDR1 SGHNT and CDR2 YENEEA. The CDR3 is 17 residues long.

The chain carries TRBV24-1 and TRBJ2-7, with D tentatively TRBD1 (6 bases). The CDR3 spans 14 residues. V lost 9 bases and J 4 bases, leaving 18 bases between the germline ends. CDR1 and CDR2 (germline): KGHDR, SFDVKD. The CDR3 bases are TGTGCCACCGGAAGACAGGCTAAGGGGTACGAGCAGTACTTC. Translating gives CATGRQAKGYEQYF.

In nucleotides, the CDR3 is TGTGCCAGCAGCTTAGCGCAGGGGGCTATGACTGAAGCTTTCTTT. It yields the protein CASSLAQGAMTEAFF. The gene calls are TRBV7-9 and TRBJ1-1, with 8 bases matching TRBD1. Germline V gene data show CDR1 as SEHNR and CDR2 as FQNEAQ (reference sequence). The ends lost 0 bases at V and 5 bases at J; junction bases unmatched: 5. CDR3 length equals 15 residues.

Only a few counts were recorded for this clone. This rearrangement joins TRBV19 to TRBJ1-2; D is ambiguous. V shed 4 bases and J shed 6 bases, with 6 bases lying between them. This CDR3 contains 11 residues. Germline-derived CDR1 and CDR2 are LNHDA and SQIVND (reference sequence). The CDR3 DNA sequence: TGTGCCAGTAGTACTCGTGATGGCTACACCTTC. Translation: CASSTRDGYTF.

A single count supports this clone. V usage is TRBV10-3 and J usage is TRBJ2-1; TRBD2 aligns across 10 bases. The CDR3 is 15 amino acids. Germline V gene data show CDR1 as ENHRY and CDR2 as SYGVKD. The junction had 2 bases not matched to a gene; V was cut back by 2 bases and J by 4 bases. CDR3 in amino acids: CAISELAGAYNEQFF. The CDR3 DNA reads TGTGCCATCAGTGAGCTAGCGGGAGCTTACAATGAGCAGTTCTTC.

V gene TRBV30 combines with J gene TRBJ1-2; TRBD1 matches at 8 bases. The CDR3 is 14 amino acids. J gave up 4 bases and V 0 bases, and 4 bases lay outside the gene matches. Germline V lookup: CDR1 GTSNPN, CDR2 SVGIG (reference sequence). CDR3 residues: CAWSVLGQVYGYTF. CDR3 DNA sequence: TGTGCCTGGAGTGTACTGGGACAGGTCTATGGCTACACCTTC.

The table lists this clone with a count of one. The chain uses TRBV6-2 or TRBV6-3 and TRBJ2-1, with 11 bases identical to TRBD2. V was pared by 3 bases and J by 7 bases, with 5 bases of the junction left unmatched. The CDR3 runs to 15 residues. CDR1 MNHEY and CDR2 SVGEGT come from the germline V gene. CDR3: CASSYPGLAENEQFF. The CDR3 coding sequence is TGTGCCAGCAGTTATCCGGGACTAGCGGAAAATGAGCAGTTCTTC.

This chain connects TRBV25-1 to TRBJ1-2, with D unclear. V shed 1 base and J shed 6 bases, with 9 bases lying between them. From germline, CDR1 is MGHDK and CDR2 SYGVNS. The CDR3 is 13 residues long. The CDR3: CASSESVTHGYTF. The CDR3 nucleotides are TGTGCCAGCAGTGAATCTGTGACACATGGCTACACCTTC.

The V gene is TRBV3-1 (or the pseudogene TRBV3-2), the J gene TRBJ1-2; a weak D match, TRBD1 (6 bases). Per the germline V gene, CDR1 is LGHDT and CDR2 is YNNKEL (reference sequence). The CDR3 spans 16 residues. Trimming removed 3 bases from V and 7 bases from J, with 21 bases in between. CDR3 nucleotide sequence: TGTGCCAGCAGCCAGGAGACGACAGGATCGAGACTTGGCTACACCTTC. Protein sequence: CASSQETTGSRLGYTF.

The gene calls are TRBV3-1 (or the pseudogene TRBV3-2) and TRBJ1-3; 7 bases are a match to TRBD1. This CDR3 region has 16 residues. The trim removed 4 bases at V and 1 base at J, leaving 7 bases unmatched. CDR1 and CDR2 (germline): LGHDT, YNNKEL (reference sequence). CDR3 loop: CASSPNSGGSGNTIYF. The CDR3, as DNA: TGTGCCAGCAGCCCCAACTCAGGGGGGTCTGGAAACACCATATATTTT.

The chain links TRBV29-1 to TRBJ2-3; maybe TRBD1 (5 bases). The CDR3 is made up of 13 amino acids. V lost 6 bases and J lost 3, with 13 bases in between. The V gene's germline CDR1 is SQVTM and CDR2 ANQGSEA. The chain's CDR3 is CSVVTDSTDTQYF. DNA of the CDR3: TGCAGCGTCGTGACAGACAGTACAGATACGCAGTATTTT.

The rearrangement uses TRBV24-1 and TRBJ2-7, with D perhaps TRBD2 (6 bases). The V gene's germline CDR1 is KGHDR and CDR2 SFDVKD. The CDR3 spans 15 residues. Trimming shortened V by 3 bases and J by 4 bases, and 15 bases separated the two germline ends. CDR3 in amino acids: CATSDLPRRGYEQYF. DNA of the CDR3: TGTGCCACCAGTGATCTCCCCCGGAGGGGTTACGAGCAGTACTTC.

The rearrangement joins TRBV10-2 to TRBJ1-6, with 8 nucleotides matching TRBD1. This CDR3 region has 15 residues. In germline, CDR1 is WSHSY, CDR2 SAAADI. V shed 10 bases, J shed 3 bases, and the junction held 8 bases outside the gene matches. CDR3 DNA: TGCGCCACCCAGACAGGGGACGGCTATAATTCACCCCTCCACTTT. It specifies CATQTGDGYNSPLHF.

This clone was counted once. V and J are TRBV9 and TRBJ1-2; D uncertain. This CDR3 is 13 amino acids long. Germline V lookup: CDR1 SGDLS, CDR2 YYNGEE. V lost 1 base to trimming and J lost 7 bases, with 11 bases between them. In DNA form, the CDR3 reads TGTGCCAGCAGCGTAATCGGGTCCGGTGGCTACACCTTC. It specifies CASSVIGSGGYTF.

V and J are TRBV6-5 and TRBJ2-5, with 9 bases fitting TRBD1. V gave up 6 bases and J gave up 5 bases; unmatched junction bases: 7. The CDR3 contains 14 residues. Germline V gives CDR1 MNHEY, CDR2 SVGAGI. The CDR3 reads CASRQGAARETQYF. The CDR3 region has the DNA TGTGCCAGCAGACAGGGGGCGGCTCGGGAGACCCAGTACTTC.

Only a few counts were recorded for this clone. The gene calls are TRBV3-1 (or the pseudogene TRBV3-2) and TRBJ1-4; perhaps TRBD1 as D (6 bases). The germline V gene encodes CDR1 LGHDT and CDR2 YNNKEL (reference sequence). This CDR3 region has 15 residues. V was pared by 4 bases and J by 3 bases, with 12 bases between. The CDR3 loop reads CASSRTGNPNEKLFF. In nucleotides, the CDR3 is TGTGCCAGCAGCCGCACAGGGAACCCTAATGAAAAACTGTTTTTT.

This clone was counted once. The chain couples TRBV7-9 to TRBJ1-1, with TRBD1 as a possible D gene (5 bases). Trimming removed 2 bases at V and 0 bases at J, with 13 bases between. CDR3 size: 16 residues. CDR1 SEHNR and CDR2 FQNEAQ come from the germline V gene (reference sequence). CDR3 sequence (DNA): TGTGCCAGCAGCTTATGGCAGGGTGCGTTGAACACTGAAGCTTTCTTT. Its translation is CASSLWQGALNTEAFF.